The next 3 T cell receptor beta chains were all read from a single sample in a study of cytomegalovirus exposure and HLA in healthy donors. With 60 Vbeta and 13 Jbeta primers, the PCR was carried out. The repertoire was sequenced with immunoSEQ multiplex PCR; TCRdb's copy has only in-frame clones and lacks some. Its listing shows 100,000 to 150,000 clones. Sequencing was performed on PBMCs. Source of these receptors: a man between 35 and 55 years old in good health and CMV-seronegative.

The chain employs TRBV11-2 and TRBJ2-7; D is undetermined. The CDR3 length is 13 residues. V was clipped by 1 base and J by 4 bases, with 8 bases between them. Germline V CDR1 and CDR2: SGHAT, FQNNGV. CDR3 region: CASSLGLLYEQYF. The DNA of the CDR3 is TGTGCCAGCAGCTTAGGACTCCTTTACGAGCAGTACTTC. The whole variable domain, filled in from reference TRBV11-2 and TRBJ2-7, reads EAGVAQSPRYKIIEKRQSVAFWCNPISGHATLYWYQQILGQGPKLLIQFQNNGVVDDSQLPKDRFSAERLKGVDSTLKIQPAKLEDSAVYLCASSLGLLYEQYFGPGTRLTVT.

The chain combines TRBV30 with TRBJ1-1; 11 nucleotides match TRBD1. Germline V lookup: CDR1 GTSNPN, CDR2 SVGIG (reference sequence). The V segment lost 2 bases and the J segment 6 bases; nucleotides outside the gene matches: 8. This CDR3 comprises 15 residues. Here the CDR3 DNA reads TGTGCCTGGAGTTCTACCGGGACAGGGGGGTCTGAAGCTTTCTTT. It codes for CAWSSTGTGGSEAFF.

The chain's CDR3 is CASSAQGSGWASEQYF. The CDR3 DNA is TGCGCCAGCAGCGCCCAGGGTAGCGGCTGGGCTTCCGAGCAGTACTTC. The J gene is TRBJ2-7, the V gene TRBV4-3; perhaps TRBD2 as D (6 bases). Germline V gene lookup returns CDR1 LGHNA and CDR2 YSLEER. Trimming removed 5 bases from V and 6 bases from J, with 23 bases in between. The CDR3 extends over 16 amino acids.